This T cell receptor beta chain was retrieved from a study of T cells in Graves' hyperthyroidism and ophthalmopathy. In the study overall: Peripheral blood sampling occurred at initial diagnosis, before any treatment.

Researchers defined stable Graves' hyperthyroidism as no ophthalmopathy progression within 18 months. Participants, patients aged 18 to 65, had newly diagnosed hyperthyroidism with a duration under 2 months. The investigators amplified TCR beta CDR3 regions from RNA transcripts. The HTBI primer set served for first-round RT-PCR of the TCR CDR3. TCRdb re-derived calls from the multiplex PCR reads in MiXCR, one entry per CDR3 protein. The sample includes some 400,000 distinct CDR3 sequences, approximately 20% of them seen just once. The CDR3 runs to 12 residues. V was shortened by 5 bases and J by 0 bases, with 4 bases between the two germline ends. Germline V gene sequence: CDR1 MNHNS, CDR2 SASEGT.

This sequence originates from a woman between 18 and 30 years old with Graves' hyperthyroidism. The chain uses TRBV6-1 and TRBJ2-5; no definite D call. The specimen sequenced was blood. This CDR3 is CASSQNQETQYF. The CDR3 DNA reads as TGTGCCAGCAGTCAGAACCAAGAGACCCAGTACTTC.